This entry is about one TCR beta chain. Which antigen it targets is not known. There are no base qualities to consult, and no much larger clone falls within one base. The record originates from a study of OX40 agonist ivuxolimab in advanced cancers. Regarding the study in general: Ivuxolimab was a fully human IgG2 agonistic monoclonal antibody targeting the costimulatory receptor OX40 (CD134). Intravenous ivuxolimab was administered to patients every 2 weeks at six dose levels: 0.01, 0.1, 0.3, 1.5, 3 and 10 mg/kg. Of the roughly 52 dose-escalation patients, hepatocellular carcinoma was present in approximately 20, melanoma in around 15, renal cell carcinoma in 9 and head and neck cancer in 9. A male proportion of 75% to 85% and a mean age of roughly 58 years, ranging from about 23 to 90, were recorded for the dose-escalation cohort. Prior anti-PD-1, anti-PD-L1 or anti-CTLA-4 therapy was permitted, and about two fifths of dose-escalation patients had received checkpoint inhibitors. Partial responses occurred in three dose-escalation patients, of whom one had hepatocellular carcinoma and two had cutaneous melanoma. Peripheral TCRbeta sequencing was intended to test whether TCR sequence diversity was altered and clonal T-cell expansion was caused by ivuxolimab. The paper covers the monotherapy dose-escalation part of the phase I ivuxolimab trial, which included N ≈ 57 patients.

Results the study describes overall, beyond this receptor: Low levels of normalized T-cell clonal expansion were also seen in some patients who did not respond. The antigen specificity of the peripheral T cells that underwent clonal expansion was not determined. In the 0.1-3.0 mg/kg groups, partial responders had among the lowest normalized peripheral clonal expansion, particularly in CD8+ T cells. After ivuxolimab, more expanded clones were found on average in CD8+ T cells than in CD4+ T cells. At doses of 0.1 to 3.0 mg/kg, clonal expansion of both CD4+ and CD8+ T cells in blood was seen between baseline and week 6.

The trial excluded patients who had a history of autoimmune disease or who were on systemic immunosuppression. Peripheral blood for TCR sequencing was collected from all dose cohorts at baseline, on cycle 4 day 1, and on cycle 7 day 1. The samples were taken from a phase I, first-in-human, multicenter, open-label dose-escalation trial of ivuxolimab. Adults with locally advanced or metastatic melanoma, renal cell carcinoma, hepatocellular carcinoma or head and neck squamous cell carcinoma were enrolled in the trial. Before TCR sequencing, CD4+ and CD8+ T cells were separately sorted from peripheral blood. Genomic DNA was isolated from the sorted cells so that the TCRbeta CDR3 region could be sequenced. TCRbeta CDR3 regions were sequenced using the immunoSEQ Assay. Drawn from immuneACCESS, this table holds only the in-frame rearrangements with V and J called that TCRdb kept. Clones are partly lost; checked studies trace under half to an unresolved V gene and leave the rest unexplained. For this sample there are roughly 57,000 clones; 87% appear just once. The biggest ten clones account for 16% of the sample.

Taken from the germline V gene (reference sequence), the CDR1 and CDR2 loops are LNHDA and SQIVND. V loses 3 bases, J loses 8 bases, and the germline ends lie 16 bases apart. The CDR3 covers 14 residues, taking in both the cysteine and the phenylalanine. Only the CDR3 portion is preserved as DNA: 42 bases, with reading frame beginning at the first base. The chain is made from TRBV19 and TRBJ1-2; there is no confident call for the D gene. The sequence derives from an adult with an advanced solid tumor such as melanoma, head and neck, liver or kidney cancer. This specimen was CD4+ or CD8+ T cells sorted from blood, taken in a trial of the OX40 agonist ivuxolimab. CDR3 sequence: CASSIKVGVYGYTF. The nucleotides read TGTGCCAGTAGTATTAAGGTCGGGGTCTACGGCTACACCTTC.